A selection of T cell receptor beta chains follows, all from one sample in a study of blood T cell repertoires in COVID-19. Data came from immunoSEQ multiplex PCR; TCRdb stores just in-frame clones and leaves some out. Of over 25,000 clones in the sample, roughly nine tenths were seen once. Sequenced material: peripheral blood. All receptors derive from an older man with active or convalescent COVID-19. Both conserved end residues are part of each CDR3. The D gene is left open where the match is weak. Some rows mark clone size as missing; the rest say once, few, many or name a class of expanded clone.

D gene: -; V gene: TRBV3-1/TRBV3-2; clone size: -; J gene: TRBJ2-1; CDR3 protein: CATNPSGVGYNEQFF; CDR3 DNA: TGTGCCACAAATCCCTCCGGGGTCGGTTACAATGAGCAGTTCTTC
D gene: TRBD2; V gene: TRBV6-6; clone size: -; J gene: TRBJ2-5; CDR3 protein: CASSSLRGGIWETQYF; CDR3 DNA: TGTGCCAGCAGTTCCCTCCGGGGGGGTATATGGGAGACCCAGTACTTC
D gene: -; V gene: TRBV7-8; clone size: -; J gene: TRBJ1-2; CDR3 protein: CASSLGQVMAYGYTF; CDR3 DNA: TGTGCCAGCAGCTTAGGACAGGTCATGGCCTATGGCTACACCTTC
D gene: TRBD2; V gene: TRBV7-8; clone size: -; J gene: TRBJ2-3; CDR3 protein: CASSTGTSGPGDTQYF; CDR3 DNA: TGTGCCAGCAGCACCGGGACTAGCGGCCCCGGGGATACGCAGTATTTT
D gene: -; V gene: TRBV4-2; clone size: -; J gene: TRBJ2-2; CDR3 protein: CASSQQANSGTGELFF; CDR3 DNA: TGTGCCAGCAGCCAACAGGCGAATTCAGGCACCGGGGAGCTGTTTTTT
D gene: TRBD2; V gene: TRBV9; clone size: -; J gene: TRBJ2-5; CDR3 protein: CASSGGLAEETQYF; CDR3 DNA: TGTGCCAGCAGCGGGGGACTAGCAGAAGAGACCCAGTACTTC
D gene: TRBD2; V gene: TRBV9; clone size: -; J gene: TRBJ2-1; CDR3 protein: CASSVTSGIDRGEQFF; CDR3 DNA: TGTGCCAGCAGCGTGACTAGCGGGATCGACAGGGGGGAGCAGTTCTTC
D gene: -; V gene: TRBV6-6; clone size: once; J gene: TRBJ1-3; CDR3 protein: CASSTQGSGNTIYF; CDR3 DNA: TGTGCCAGCAGTACACAGGGTTCTGGAAACACCATATATTTT
D gene: -; V gene: TRBV5-1; clone size: -; J gene: TRBJ2-5; CDR3 protein: CASSWGDHQETQYF; CDR3 DNA: TGCGCCAGCAGCTGGGGGGACCACCAAGAGACCCAGTACTTC
D gene: -; V gene: TRBV30; clone size: once; J gene: TRBJ1-3; CDR3 protein: CAWETNSGNTIYF; CDR3 DNA: TGTGCCTGGGAGACTAACTCTGGAAACACCATATATTTT
D gene: -; V gene: TRBV29-1; clone size: -; J gene: TRBJ1-2; CDR3 protein: CSVEKTANYGYTF; CDR3 DNA: TGCAGCGTTGAAAAGACAGCTAACTATGGCTACACCTTC
D gene: -; V gene: TRBV5-1; clone size: -; J gene: TRBJ2-3; CDR3 protein: CASSSINSDTQYF; CDR3 DNA: TGCGCCAGCAGCTCAATTAACTCCGATACGCAGTATTTT
D gene: TRBD2; V gene: TRBV6-5; clone size: -; J gene: TRBJ2-1; CDR3 protein: CASSYRGGRMNEQFF; CDR3 DNA: TGTGCCAGCAGTTACCGGGGGGGGCGCATGAATGAGCAGTTCTTC
D gene: -; V gene: TRBV19; clone size: -; J gene: TRBJ2-2; CDR3 protein: CASTPSAGGHTGELFF; CDR3 DNA: TGTGCCAGTACCCCTTCGGCAGGGGGGCACACCGGGGAGCTGTTTTTT
D gene: -; V gene: TRBV7-9; clone size: -; J gene: TRBJ2-1; CDR3 protein: CASSLGPGNEQFF; CDR3 DNA: TGTGCCAGCAGCTTAGGCCCGGGAAATGAGCAGTTCTTC
D gene: -; V gene: TRBV7-2; clone size: -; J gene: TRBJ2-3; CDR3 protein: CASSLNAGDTQYF; CDR3 DNA: TGTGCCAGCAGCTTAAACGCAGGCGATACGCAGTATTTT
D gene: -; V gene: TRBV9; clone size: -; J gene: TRBJ1-3; CDR3 protein: CASSVSGRGAGNTIYF; CDR3 DNA: TGTGCCAGCAGCGTATCAGGGCGAGGTGCAGGAAACACCATATATTTT
D gene: TRBD1; V gene: TRBV7-8; clone size: -; J gene: TRBJ1-6; CDR3 protein: CASSRGQGADSPLHF; CDR3 DNA: TGTGCCAGCAGCCGAGGGCAGGGGGCGGATTCACCCCTCCACTTT
D gene: -; V gene: TRBV12-3/TRBV12-4; clone size: -; J gene: TRBJ1-4; CDR3 protein: CASSFSRDGKLFF; CDR3 DNA: TGTGCCAGCAGTTTTTCCAGGGATGGGAAACTGTTTTTT
D gene: -; V gene: TRBV6-2/TRBV6-3; clone size: -; J gene: TRBJ1-6; CDR3 protein: CASSYRTDNSPLHF; CDR3 DNA: TGTGCCAGCAGTTACCGGACAGACAATTCACCCCTCCACTTT
D gene: TRBD1; V gene: TRBV6-1; clone size: -; J gene: TRBJ1-2; CDR3 protein: CASSGRQGKSRSYGYTF; CDR3 DNA: TGTGCCAGCAGTGGCCGACAGGGGAAATCGCGAAGCTATGGCTACACCTTC
D gene: TRBD1; V gene: TRBV10-3; clone size: -; J gene: TRBJ1-1; CDR3 protein: CAISESTGVGNTEAFF; CDR3 DNA: TGTGCCATCAGTGAGTCGACAGGGGTAGGGAACACTGAAGCTTTCTTT
D gene: -; V gene: TRBV28; clone size: -; J gene: TRBJ1-4; CDR3 protein: CASSQPSDSQLFF; CDR3 DNA: TGTGCCAGCAGTCAGCCATCGGATAGCCAACTGTTTTTT
D gene: TRBD1; V gene: TRBV5-4; clone size: -; J gene: TRBJ1-3; CDR3 protein: CASSSGTDLSAGNTIYF; CDR3 DNA: TGTGCCAGCAGCTCCGGGACAGACCTCTCGGCGGGAAACACCATATATTTT
D gene: TRBD2; V gene: TRBV7-2; clone size: -; J gene: TRBJ2-5; CDR3 protein: CASSPTSVVETQYF; CDR3 DNA: TGTGCCAGCAGCCCCACTAGCGTGGTAGAGACCCAGTACTTC
D gene: TRBD1; V gene: TRBV5-1; clone size: once; J gene: TRBJ1-1; CDR3 protein: CASNVQGAGTEAFF; CDR3 DNA: TGCGCCAGCAACGTACAGGGGGCGGGAACTGAAGCTTTCTTT
D gene: -; V gene: TRBV3-1/TRBV3-2; clone size: -; J gene: TRBJ2-3; CDR3 protein: CASSQEGDGHSTDTQYF; CDR3 DNA: TGTGCCAGCAGCCAAGAGGGTGACGGACATAGCACAGATACGCAGTATTTT
D gene: -; V gene: TRBV18; clone size: -; J gene: TRBJ2-5; CDR3 protein: CASSANGLGQETQYF; CDR3 DNA: TGTGCCAGCTCAGCAAACGGACTGGGCCAAGAGACCCAGTACTTC
D gene: TRBD1; V gene: TRBV5-4; clone size: -; J gene: TRBJ1-4; CDR3 protein: CASSLGGTGNEKLFF; CDR3 DNA: TGTGCCAGCAGCTTGGGTGGGACAGGGAATGAAAAACTGTTTTTT
D gene: -; V gene: TRBV5-6; clone size: few; J gene: TRBJ2-7; CDR3 protein: CASSLGSGEQYF; CDR3 DNA: TGTGCCAGCAGCTTGGGTTCGGGAGAGCAGTACTTC
D gene: TRBD1; V gene: TRBV5-4; clone size: -; J gene: TRBJ2-5; CDR3 protein: CASSLQDRGSETQYF; CDR3 DNA: TGTGCCAGCAGCTTACAGGACAGGGGATCAGAGACCCAGTACTTC
D gene: -; V gene: TRBV25-1; clone size: -; J gene: TRBJ2-3; CDR3 protein: CASRRVWGGAQNTQYF; CDR3 DNA: TGTGCCAGCAGGAGAGTTTGGGGGGGCGCACAGAATACGCAGTATTTT
D gene: -; V gene: TRBV6-2/TRBV6-3; clone size: few; J gene: TRBJ1-2; CDR3 protein: CASSYRSGGDGYTF; CDR3 DNA: TGTGCCAGCAGTTACCGGTCGGGGGGTGATGGCTACACCTTC
D gene: TRBD2; V gene: TRBV5-1; clone size: -; J gene: TRBJ2-1; CDR3 protein: CASSRGTSGRANEQFF; CDR3 DNA: TGCGCCAGCAGCCGAGGGACTAGCGGGAGGGCCAATGAGCAGTTCTTC
D gene: -; V gene: TRBV18; clone size: -; J gene: TRBJ1-4; CDR3 protein: CASSPRQVGSEKLFF; CDR3 DNA: TGTGCCAGCTCACCTCGACAGGTGGGGTCTGAAAAACTGTTTTTT
D gene: TRBD1; V gene: TRBV7-2; clone size: -; J gene: TRBJ2-1; CDR3 protein: CASSLSRQGVHEQFF; CDR3 DNA: TGTGCCAGCAGCCTCTCCCGACAGGGGGTACATGAGCAGTTCTTC
D gene: TRBD1; V gene: TRBV9; clone size: -; J gene: TRBJ2-1; CDR3 protein: CASSTGGWNEQFF; CDR3 DNA: TGTGCCAGCAGCACAGGGGGCTGGAATGAGCAGTTCTTC
D gene: -; V gene: TRBV18; clone size: once; J gene: TRBJ2-3; CDR3 protein: CASSPGLSTDTQYF; CDR3 DNA: TGTGCCAGCTCACCGGGGCTTAGCACAGATACGCAGTATTTT
D gene: -; V gene: TRBV7-9; clone size: -; J gene: TRBJ2-1; CDR3 protein: CASSPSGNEQFF; CDR3 DNA: TGTGCCAGCAGCCCCTCCGGCAATGAGCAGTTCTTC
D gene: -; V gene: TRBV23-1; clone size: -; J gene: TRBJ2-1; CDR3 protein: CASSVDGTYNEQFF; CDR3 DNA: TGCGCCAGCAGCGTGGACGGGACCTACAATGAGCAGTTCTTC
D gene: TRBD1; V gene: TRBV18; clone size: -; J gene: TRBJ1-5; CDR3 protein: CASSLSGTGGDQPQHF; CDR3 DNA: TGTGCCAGCTCACTTTCAGGGACAGGGGGCGATCAGCCCCAGCATTTT
D gene: -; V gene: TRBV4-2; clone size: few; J gene: TRBJ1-3; CDR3 protein: CASSQEEGNTIYF; CDR3 DNA: TGTGCCAGCAGCCAAGAAGAGGGAAACACCATATATTTT
D gene: TRBD2; V gene: TRBV4-1; clone size: -; J gene: TRBJ2-1; CDR3 protein: CASSPLTSGVEQFF; CDR3 DNA: TGCGCCAGCAGCCCCCTGACTAGCGGGGTTGAGCAGTTCTTC
D gene: TRBD1; V gene: TRBV7-6; clone size: -; J gene: TRBJ1-1; CDR3 protein: CASSLALQGAGGTEAFF; CDR3 DNA: TGTGCCAGCAGCTTAGCGTTGCAGGGGGCTGGGGGGACTGAAGCTTTCTTT
D gene: TRBD1; V gene: TRBV7-8; clone size: -; J gene: TRBJ1-2; CDR3 protein: CASSPVDRGFRGYTF; CDR3 DNA: TGTGCCAGCAGCCCTGTTGACAGGGGATTTCGTGGCTACACCTTC
D gene: TRBD2; V gene: TRBV9; clone size: -; J gene: TRBJ2-3; CDR3 protein: CASSAGTSGGAADTQYF; CDR3 DNA: TGTGCCAGCAGCGCCGGGACTAGCGGGGGGGCTGCAGATACGCAGTATTTT
D gene: TRBD1; V gene: TRBV3-1/TRBV3-2; clone size: -; J gene: TRBJ1-3; CDR3 protein: CASSQAPAGGTGNTIYF; CDR3 DNA: TGTGCCAGCAGCCAAGCACCGGCAGGGGGAACTGGAAACACCATATATTTT